This passage covers 29 T cell receptor beta chains from one sample sequenced in a study of T cell responses to AZD1222 COVID-19 vaccine. TCRdb's table, derived via immunoSEQ multiplex PCR, lists solely in-frame clones and lacks some. The table records 110,000 to 150,000 clones, almost 90% of them present only once. Sequencing used peripheral blood, obtained on day 0 of AZD1222 vaccination. These receptors were taken from an adult in good health.

For the CDR3, the DNA is TGTGCCAGCCAGGGGGGCTACACCTTC. Translated: CASQGGYTF. J is TRBJ1-2 and V is TRBV19; D is possibly TRBD1 (6 bases). Per germline, CDR1 LNHDA and CDR2 SQIVND (reference sequence). The CDR3 contains 9 residues. V lost 9 bases and J lost 8, with 7 bases in between.

A single count supports this clone. The chain couples TRBV19 to TRBJ1-5, with D perhaps TRBD1 (6 bases). With 6 bases removed from V and 2 bases from J, the gap between germline ends came to 14 bases. The CDR3 is made up of 15 amino acids. The germline CDR1 and CDR2 sequences are LNHDA and SQIVND (reference sequence). CDR3 region: CASRLGGIGNQPQHF. CDR3 bases: TGTGCCAGTAGACTAGGGGGGATCGGCAATCAGCCCCAGCATTTT.

The chain is built from TRBV19 and TRBJ1-1; D unclear. Between the trimmed V and J ends, which lost 4 bases and 5 bases, there was a span of 20 bases. The length of the CDR3 is 16 residues. Germline V lookup: CDR1 LNHDA, CDR2 SQIVND (reference sequence). Written as DNA, the CDR3 is TGTGCCAGTAGTACCTACCCTTCGGGCGGGATAACTGAAGCTTTCTTT. Amino acid sequence: CASSTYPSGGITEAFF.

This clone was detected a few times. The V gene is TRBV27, the J gene TRBJ1-1, with unresolved D. Germline V CDR1 and CDR2: MNHEY, SMNVEV (reference sequence). V shed 1 base and J shed 0 bases, with 9 bases lying between them. The CDR3 loop spans 15 amino acids. CDR3 in amino acids: CASSLFGSLNTEAFF. The CDR3 nucleotides are TGTGCCAGCAGTTTATTTGGCAGTCTGAACACTGAAGCTTTCTTT.

This sequence joins TRBV27 and TRBJ1-2; 8 positions match TRBD1. The CDR3 runs to 13 residues. The germline V gene has CDR1 MNHEY and CDR2 SMNVEV (reference sequence). J was trimmed by 4 bases and V by 2 bases; bases with no gene match: 0. CDR3 coding DNA: TGTGCCAGCAGTTTAGGGACAGGCTATGGCTACACCTTC. Encoded protein: CASSLGTGYGYTF.

V is TRBV29-1 and J is TRBJ2-7; possibly TRBD1 for D (7 bases). The CDR3 covers 13 residues. Germline CDR1 SQVTM, CDR2 ANQGSEA. Deletions cut 6 bases from V and 1 base from J, with 13 bases between. This chain's CDR3 is CSVGGQWSYEQYF. The CDR3 DNA sequence: TGCAGCGTCGGGGGACAGTGGTCCTACGAGCAGTACTTC.

The chain joins TRBV7-9 to TRBJ1-1; D gene ambiguous. V lost 5 bases to trimming and J lost 3 bases, with 10 bases between them. The CDR3 covers 13 residues. Germline assignment: CDR1 SEHNR and CDR2 FQNEAQ (reference sequence). The CDR3 protein is CASSPTLDTEAFF. CDR3 DNA sequence: TGTGCCAGCAGCCCAACACTGGACACTGAAGCTTTCTTT.

V is TRBV4-3 and J is TRBJ1-4; D is uncertain. CDR1 LGHNA and CDR2 YSLEER come from the germline V gene. This CDR3 contains 15 residues. V dropped 6 bases and J dropped 8 bases, with 19 bases sitting between them. Here the CDR3 reads CASSPETRRREKLFF. The CDR3, as DNA: TGCGCCAGCAGTCCAGAAACTAGGAGAAGGGAAAAACTGTTTTTT.

The chain couples TRBV7-9 to TRBJ1-4; D ambiguous. Trimming took off 4 bases at V and 0 bases at J, with 3 bases between the two ends. The germline gives CDR1 SEHNR, CDR2 FQNEAQ (reference sequence). This CDR3 is 13 amino acids long. The CDR3 DNA reads as TGTGCCAGCAGCTATCCAACTAATGAAAAACTGTTTTTT. Residues: CASSYPTNEKLFF.

The CDR3 nucleotides are TGCGCCAGCAGCTCCCAGACAGTAAACTCTGGAAACACCATATATTTT. This sequence encodes CASSSQTVNSGNTIYF. This chain links TRBV5-1 with TRBJ1-3; maybe TRBD1 (5 bases). Germline loops: CDR1 SGHRS, CDR2 YFSETQ. This CDR3 is built from 16 residues. With 3 bases removed from V and 0 bases from J, the gap between germline ends came to 13 bases.

V is TRBV7-2 and J is TRBJ2-7; 12 bases align to TRBD2. Trimming at V came to 6 bases and at J to 2 bases, leaving 5 bases not matched to a gene. Germline-derived CDR1 and CDR2 are SGHTA and FQGNSA. This CDR3 comprises 15 residues. In DNA, the CDR3 is TGTGCCAGCAGTCGACTAGCGGGAGTCCCCTACGAGCAGTACTTC. It is translated as CASSRLAGVPYEQYF.

As concerns this clone: One end of the junction does not line up with germline, which may come from a read error. V gene TRBV19 combines with J gene TRBJ1-5, with unresolved D. Germline V gives CDR1 LNHDA, CDR2 SQIVND (reference sequence). The CDR3 length is 15 residues. The DNA for the CDR3 is TGTGCCAGTAGTCCGGTAGGGATAGGCAACCAGCCCCAGCATTTT. Residues: CASSPVGIGNQPQHF.

The genes are TRBV7-9 and TRBJ1-1; D unresolved. Trimming left V 5 bases short and J 1 base short, with 11 bases between. This CDR3 has 14 residues. Looked up from germline, CDR1 is SEHNR and CDR2 is FQNEAQ (reference sequence). The CDR3 DNA reads as TGTGCCAGCAGCGCCTTCGACACGAACACTGAAGCTTTCTTT. Translation: CASSAFDTNTEAFF.

This clone occurred once. The chain combines TRBV29-1 with TRBJ2-5; 9 bases are a match to TRBD1. This CDR3 region has 12 residues. Per germline, CDR1 SQVTM and CDR2 ANQGSEA. V was pared by 8 bases and J by 5 bases, with 6 bases of the junction left unmatched. The CDR3 loop reads CSLGQGGETQYF. The CDR3, as DNA: TGCAGCCTGGGACAGGGAGGGGAGACCCAGTACTTC.

A few counts support this clone. The chain employs TRBV7-2 and TRBJ2-3; 7 positions agree with TRBD2. The germline V gene has CDR1 SGHTA and CDR2 FQGNSA. The V segment lost 0 bases and the J segment 8 bases; nucleotides outside the gene matches: 14. This CDR3 is 17 amino acids long. The CDR3 loop reads CASSLAPGLGEGGTQYF. CDR3 coding DNA: TGTGCCAGCAGCTTAGCGCCCGGACTAGGGGAAGGAGGTACGCAGTATTTT.

J is TRBJ2-7 and V is TRBV12-3 or TRBV12-4; 7 positions match TRBD1. V trimming: 6 bases; J trimming: 5 bases; junction bases outside the gene matches: 7. The CDR3 is made up of 13 amino acids. The CDR3 sequence: CASRTTGRDEQYF. CDR3 nucleotides: TGTGCCAGCAGAACGACAGGGCGCGACGAGCAGTACTTC.

V is TRBV6-5 and J is TRBJ2-1; D possibly corresponds to TRBD2 (5 bases). Germline values: CDR1 MNHEY, CDR2 SVGAGI. Trimming removed 5 bases from V and 0 bases from J, with 11 bases in between. The CDR3 totals 15 residues. The DNA of the CDR3 is TGTGCCAGCAGTCTGACTACGTTCTCCTACAATGAGCAGTTCTTC. Translating it yields CASSLTTFSYNEQFF.

This chain uses TRBV4-3 with TRBJ2-3; a possible D gene is TRBD1 (5 bases). Germline CDR1 is LGHNA and CDR2 is YSLEER. V was shortened by 1 base and J by 4 bases, with 9 bases between the two germline ends. The length of the CDR3 is 14 residues. CDR3: CASSQGGRADTQYF. In DNA form, the CDR3 reads TGCGCCAGCAGCCAAGGGGGCAGGGCAGATACGCAGTATTTT.

This rearrangement joins TRBV19 to TRBJ1-1; a weak D match, TRBD1 (6 bases). Germline-derived CDR1 and CDR2 are LNHDA and SQIVND (reference sequence). Trimming pared 5 bases from V and 1 base from J, leaving 14 bases between. The CDR3 sequence is 15 residues long. The CDR3 nucleotides are TGTGCCAGTAGTTCCCGACGAGGGGGGAACACTGAAGCTTTCTTT. It codes for CASSSRRGGNTEAFF.

J is TRBJ1-4 and V is TRBV5-8, with D possibly being TRBD1 (5 bases). The CDR3 is made up of 19 amino acids. CDR1 SGHTS and CDR2 YDEGEE come from the germline V gene. V shed 0 bases and J shed 0 bases, with 18 bases lying between them. The CDR3 DNA sequence: TGTGCCAGCAGCTTGGACGGCCGGCCTACAGGCGCAACTAATGAAAAACTGTTTTTT. Encoded protein: CASSLDGRPTGATNEKLFF.

V usage is TRBV5-1 and J usage is TRBJ1-1; 7 nucleotides agree with TRBD1. V lost 2 bases, J lost 1 base, and 8 bases stayed unmatched. The V gene's germline CDR1 is SGHRS and CDR2 YFSETQ. CDR3 size: 16 residues. In DNA, the CDR3 is TGCGCCAGCAGCTTTACCGGGGACAGATCGAACACTGAAGCTTTCTTT. This encodes CASSFTGDRSNTEAFF.

The gene calls are TRBV6-1 and TRBJ1-1; D may be TRBD1 (5 bases). This CDR3 comprises 14 residues. Germline CDR1 reads MNHNS; CDR2 reads SASEGT. The V and J ends lost 2 bases and 7 bases respectively, with 14 bases between them. The CDR3 coding sequence is TGTGCCAGCAGTGAACGATGGGGCGAGGGTGAAGCTTTCTTT. This sequence encodes CASSERWGEGEAFF.

The chain recombines TRBV13 with TRBJ1-1; 7 bases line up with TRBD1. Germline CDR1 PRHDT, CDR2 FYEKMQ (reference sequence). CDR3 size: 16 residues. Trimming removed 7 bases from V and 3 bases from J; junction bases left unmatched: 14. In nucleotides, the CDR3 is TGTGCCAGCACCCGGGGAGGGGGCGTCTGGTACACTGAAGCTTTCTTT. Amino acids: CASTRGGGVWYTEAFF.

The gene calls are TRBV6-5 and TRBJ1-5, with a possible D match to TRBD1 (6 bases). Germline V gene data show CDR1 as MNHEY and CDR2 as SVGAGI. Trimming pared 7 bases from V and 4 bases from J, leaving 11 bases between. The CDR3 consists of 13 residues. The CDR3 DNA is TGTGCCAGCATGGGGGGCAGGAATCAGCCCCAGCATTTT. This encodes CASMGGRNQPQHF.

A single count supports this clone. The chain combines TRBV10-3 with TRBJ2-3; D unclear. CDR3 length equals 16 residues. V lost 3 bases and J lost 3, with 16 bases in between. In germline, CDR1 is ENHRY, CDR2 SYGVKD. The CDR3 here is CAISDMNTLTTDTQYF. CDR3 sequence (DNA): TGTGCCATCAGTGATATGAATACTCTCACGACAGATACGCAGTATTTT.

The V gene is TRBV30, the J gene TRBJ2-4; maybe TRBD2 (5 bases). CDR3 size: 14 residues. The germline V gene encodes CDR1 GTSNPN and CDR2 SVGIG (reference sequence). Trimming took 5 bases from V and 2 from J, leaving 13 bases between them. This CDR3 reads CAWALRGSKNIQYF. The CDR3 bases are TGTGCCTGGGCGCTCCGGGGTTCCAAAAACATTCAGTACTTC.

This rearrangement joins TRBV28 to TRBJ2-1; either TRBD1 or TRBD2 may fit D (5 bases each). CDR3 length: 15 amino acids. CDR1 and CDR2 from the germline V gene are MDHEN and SYDVKM. Trimming pared 4 bases from V and 2 bases from J, leaving 12 bases between. The DNA of the CDR3 is TGTGCCAGCAGTTCCGGGGACCGTGCCTACAATGAGCAGTTCTTC. It translates to CASSSGDRAYNEQFF. The variable domain in full, completed from reference TRBV28 and TRBJ2-1, reads DVKVTQSSRYLVKRTGEKVFLECVQDMDHENMFWYRQDPGLGLRLIYFSYDVKMKEKGDIPEGYSVSREKKERFSLILESASTNQTSMYLCASSSGDRAYNEQFFGPGTRLTVL.

The chain recombines TRBV6-5 with TRBJ1-2; TRBD1 is a possible D gene (6 bases). V was trimmed by 2 bases and J by 8 bases, leaving 9 bases between them. Per germline, CDR1 MNHEY and CDR2 SVGAGI. The length of the CDR3 is 12 residues. CDR3 protein: CASSYDRFGYTF. DNA for the CDR3: TGTGCCAGCAGTTACGACAGGTTCGGCTACACCTTC.

The chain recombines TRBV12-3 or TRBV12-4 with TRBJ2-3, with no clear D. V was cut by 3 bases and J by 5 bases, with 3 bases left in between. The CDR3 sequence is 11 residues long. The CDR3 spells CASSFLDTQYF. CDR3 sequence (DNA): TGTGCCAGCAGTTTTTTAGATACGCAGTATTTT.